This TCR beta chain originates from a study of blood T cell repertoires in COVID-19. Study overall: Collection of acute and convalescent COVID-19 samples took place in the United States, Italy and Spain.

V trimming: 1 base; J trimming: 2 bases; junction bases outside the gene matches: 3. The CDR3 sequence is 15 residues long. The germline gives CDR1 LGHNA, CDR2 YNFKEQ. The repertoire was sequenced with immunoSEQ multiplex PCR; TCRdb's copy has only in-frame clones and lacks some. The sample holds approximately 350,000 clones, 80% to 90% seen once. Two negative PCRs, clearance, or symptom resolution were required of recovered Cohort 3 donors. Sequenced: PBMCs or T cells enriched from blood (not recorded which). V is TRBV4-2 and J is TRBJ1-1; TRBD1 matches at 8 bases. This TCR derives from a man younger than 30 who had recovered from COVID-19. CDR3 DNA sequence: TGTGCCAGCAGCCAAGCTGGACAGGGAAACACTGAAGCTTTCTTT. Protein: CASSQAGQGNTEAFF.